The sequence of this T cell receptor (beta chain) was determined in a study of T cell responses to AZD1222 COVID-19 vaccine. Findings and limits, study-wide: Nearly half of spike-specific TCRs reportedly target unmutated variant regions. Only after the peak T cell response were repertoires sampled. Among vaccine-associated CD4 TCRs, coverage spanned spike, with dominance at 160-218 and 743-854. Recipients of two AZD1222 doses showed rising Spike-specific TCR breadth and depth.

To note about this clone: Antigen: not known.

Measured with immunoSEQ multiplex PCR; TCRdb has only the in-frame clones, and not every one. The sample comprises around 28,000 clones, about nine tenths of which are singletons, and roughly 1.3% rests with the top ten. The CDR3 is 14 residues long. Germline trimming cut 7 bases from V and 4 bases from J; bases unmatched to any gene: 4. CDR1 and CDR2 (germline): SGHRS, YFSETQ. The sequence was obtained from an adult in good health. Here the sequenced sample was peripheral blood, taken on day 0 of AZD1222 vaccination. This chain uses TRBV5-1 with TRBJ2-1; TRBD2 agrees at 11 bases. CDR3 nucleotides: TGCGCCAGCTCTACTAGCGGGGGTTACAATGAGCAGTTCTTC. This encodes CASSTSGGYNEQFF.